The next 24 T cell receptor beta chains were all read from a single sample in a study of blood T cells in healthy people across ages. Combining a sample-barcoded 5' primer with a J-beta primer mix, a second PCR ran for about 6 to 11 cycles. TCRdb reanalysed the 5' RACE reads using MiXCR and keeps one entry per CDR3 protein. The sample lists around 790,000 distinct CDR3 sequences; 40% to 50% were seen once. The sequenced material came from blood. The receptors were sampled from a man aged 55 to 70 in good health.

The chain couples TRBV12-3 or TRBV12-4 to TRBJ1-6; D unresolved. Trimming removed 3 bases from V and 0 bases from J, with 9 bases in between. The CDR3 has 16 amino acids. The CDR3 is CASSFTTGSYNSPLHF. CDR3 sequence (DNA): TGTGCCAGCAGTTTCACGACGGGCTCCTATAATTCACCCCTCCACTTT.

V is TRBV6-1 and J is TRBJ2-1; tentatively, D is TRBD1 (8 bases). The CDR3 contains 16 residues. Germline values: CDR1 MNHNS, CDR2 SASEGT. Trimming removed 4 bases from V and 0 bases from J, with 13 bases in between. The CDR3 here is CASSGNRGGSYNEQFF. The CDR3 nucleotides are TGTGCCAGCAGTGGGAACAGGGGGGGCTCCTACAATGAGCAGTTCTTC.

The chain links TRBV7-2 to TRBJ2-7; 8 bases are a match to TRBD2. The CDR3 consists of 15 residues. V shed 5 bases and J 1 base; nucleotides not matched to a gene: 7. Looked up from germline, CDR1 is SGHTA and CDR2 is FQGNSA. The CDR3 DNA sequence: TGTGCCAGCAGCGTTTCTAGCGGGCCTTCCTACGAGCAGTACTTC. Protein product: CASSVSSGPSYEQYF.

The rearrangement links TRBV29-1 to TRBJ1-5, with 7 bases matching TRBD1. The CDR3 runs 15 residues. Germline loops: CDR1 SQVTM, CDR2 ANQGSEA. The V segment lost 7 bases and the J segment 1 base; nucleotides outside the gene matches: 10. Written as DNA, the CDR3 is TGCAGCGCCTCGGGGGACAGTCGGAGCAATCAGCCCCAGCATTTT. Translated: CSASGDSRSNQPQHF. The complete variable domain, with remaining parts taken from reference TRBV29-1 and TRBJ1-5, reads SAVISQKPSRDICQRGTSLTIQCQVDSQVTMMFWYRQQPGQSLTLIATANQGSEATYESGFVIDKFPISRPNLTFSTLTVSNMSPEDSSIYLCSASGDSRSNQPQHFGDGTRLSIL.

The V and J genes are TRBV29-1 and TRBJ2-1, with TRBD1 as a possible D gene (6 bases). The J call may be wrong; the DNA end is better matched by TRBJ2-7. The CDR3 contains 13 residues. Germline CDR1 reads SQVTM; CDR2 reads ANQGSEA. The chain's CDR3 is CSANRDTYNEQYF. The CDR3 coding sequence is TGCAGCGCGAACCGGGACACCTACAATGAGCAGTACTTC.

V is TRBV6-1 and J is TRBJ1-4, with TRBD1 matching 9 bases. The CDR3 contains 16 residues. The germline V gene encodes CDR1 MNHNS and CDR2 SASEGT. V gave up 7 bases and J gave up 3 bases; unmatched junction bases: 9. The CDR3 DNA reads TGTGCCAGCACCTTCCGGGACAGGGTGGCTAATGAAAAACTGTTTTTT. It encodes CASTFRDRVANEKLFF.

This clonotype was seen a few times. The chain combines TRBV5-1 with TRBJ2-1; a possible D gene is TRBD2 (7 bases). The length of the CDR3 is 16 residues. The germline V and J ends were trimmed by 0 bases and 7 bases, with 17 bases remaining between them. The V gene's germline CDR1 is SGHRS and CDR2 YFSETQ. The CDR3 region has the DNA TGCGCCAGCAGCTTGGCTGGGGGGGGCGTGCGGAATGAGCAGTTCTTC. Protein product: CASSLAGGGVRNEQFF.

This clonotype was seen more than once but under ten times. The CDR3 region is CASSYGAAEGETQYF. CDR3 coding DNA: TGCGCCAGCAGCTACGGGGCTGCAGAGGGGGAGACCCAGTACTTC. V gene TRBV5-1 combines with J gene TRBJ2-5; TRBD1 or TRBD2 may be the D gene (5 bases each). CDR3 length: 15 residues. The V gene lost 3 bases and the J gene lost 5 bases, with 17 bases spanning the gap. CDR1 is SGHRS, CDR2 YFSETQ, per germline.

This clonotype was found a few times. CDR3 bases: TGTGCCACCAGTGCCCCGGACAGCGCCTATGGCTACACCTTC. Translating gives CATSAPDSAYGYTF. The gene calls are TRBV24-1 and TRBJ1-2; TRBD1 might be the D (6 bases). The CDR3 runs to 14 residues. Looked up from germline, CDR1 is KGHDR and CDR2 is SFDVKD. The V gene lost 5 bases and the J gene lost 4 bases, with 13 bases spanning the gap.

This clonotype was found a few times. The rearrangement joins TRBV27 to TRBJ2-1, with a possible D match to TRBD1 (6 bases). CDR1 and CDR2 (germline): MNHEY, SMNVEV (reference sequence). Trimming pared 5 bases from V and 3 bases from J, leaving 14 bases between. This CDR3 spans 15 amino acids. The CDR3 spells CASSRFGQNYNEQFF. The CDR3 bases are TGTGCCAGCAGTCGATTCGGACAGAACTACAATGAGCAGTTCTTC.

This chain joins TRBV20-1 and TRBJ2-1, with D possibly being TRBD2 (6 bases). V lost 1 base, J lost 4 bases, and 8 bases lay in between. Germline V gene lookup returns CDR1 DFQATT and CDR2 SNEGSKA (reference sequence). The CDR3 runs 13 residues. As DNA, the CDR3 is TGCAGTGCTAGAGGGGCGGGATACAATGAGCAGTTCTTC. Residues: CSARGAGYNEQFF.

This clonotype was detected only a few times. V and J are TRBV7-9 and TRBJ1-5; 9 bases line up with TRBD1. Germline CDR1 SEHNR, CDR2 FQNEAQ (reference sequence). The length of the CDR3 is 15 residues. V was pared by 5 bases and J by 1 base, with 3 bases of the junction left unmatched. CDR3 region: CASSTTGGSNQPQHF. The CDR3 nucleotides read TGTGCCAGCAGCACCACAGGGGGCAGCAATCAGCCCCAGCATTTT.

J is TRBJ2-3 and V is TRBV20-1, with 8 bases fitting TRBD2. Per the germline V gene, CDR1 is DFQATT and CDR2 is SNEGSKA (reference sequence). CDR3 size: 16 residues. The junction had 7 bases not matched to a gene; V was cut back by 1 base and J by 1 base. The chain's CDR3 is CSARVQAGEGTDTQYF. The DNA for the CDR3 is TGCAGTGCTAGAGTCCAAGCGGGGGAAGGCACAGATACGCAGTATTTT.

There are a few counts of this clonotype. V and J are TRBV29-1 and TRBJ2-3, with D tentatively TRBD2 (7 bases). Germline assignment: CDR1 SQVTM and CDR2 ANQGSEA. The V end lost 3 bases, the J end lost 6 bases, and 16 bases lay between the germline ends. The CDR3 consists of 14 residues. The CDR3 bases are TGCAGCGTTGAGGTCAGGGCGGGGGCGGATACGCAGTATTTT. It translates to CSVEVRAGADTQYF.

V usage is TRBV24-1 and J usage is TRBJ2-2; D is unclear. This CDR3 spans 15 amino acids. V lost 2 bases and J 4 bases, leaving 10 bases between the germline ends. Germline CDR1 reads KGHDR; CDR2 reads SFDVKD. The CDR3: CATSDSRKRTGELFF. The DNA for the CDR3 is TGTGCCACCAGTGATTCCCGGAAACGCACCGGGGAGCTGTTTTTT.

This clonotype appeared many times. The chain links TRBV7-2 to TRBJ1-5, with D maybe TRBD1 (5 bases). Trimming took 6 bases from V and 4 from J, leaving 10 bases between them. The CDR3 has 13 amino acids. The germline V gene encodes CDR1 SGHTA and CDR2 FQGNSA. The CDR3 sequence is CASSLRGNQPQHF. In nucleotides, the CDR3 is TGTGCCAGCAGTTTAAGGGGAAATCAGCCCCAGCATTTT.

This clonotype has a handful of counts. V and J are TRBV5-1 and TRBJ2-1, with TRBD1 as a possible D gene (6 bases). CDR3 length: 16 residues. Per germline, CDR1 SGHRS and CDR2 YFSETQ. Trimming pared 0 bases from V and 2 bases from J, leaving 12 bases between. The CDR3 DNA sequence: TGCGCCAGCAGCTTGGTACAGGGCGTCACCTACAATGAGCAGTTCTTC. Translation gives CASSLVQGVTYNEQFF.

The chain employs TRBV7-2 and TRBJ2-7, with D perhaps being TRBD1 or TRBD2 (5 bases each). Judging by the DNA end, TRBJ2-5 fits better; the J call may be wrong. From germline, CDR1 is SGHTA and CDR2 FQGNSA. The CDR3 has 14 residues. In DNA, the CDR3 is TGTGCCAGCAGCTTCTCGGGGCCCCGGGAGACCCAGTACTTC. It specifies CASSFSGPRETQYF.

CDR3 nucleotides: TGTGCCAGCAGCTTAGAAAGGGGATTAAACGGCTACACCTTC. Translated: CASSLERGLNGYTF. This chain uses TRBV7-2 with TRBJ1-2; the D gene is possibly TRBD1 (5 bases). Trimming took 1 base from V and 8 from J, leaving 14 bases between them. The length of the CDR3 is 14 residues. Germline CDR1 SGHTA, CDR2 FQGNSA.

This chain uses TRBV20-1 with TRBJ2-3; 10 bases match TRBD2. V shed 5 bases and J 0 bases; nucleotides not matched to a gene: 11. The CDR3 totals 17 residues. The V gene's germline CDR1 is DFQATT and CDR2 SNEGSKA (reference sequence). The CDR3 DNA follows: TGCAGTGCTCCACTCCCCACTAGCGGGGAAAGCACAGATACGCAGTATTTT. It codes for CSAPLPTSGESTDTQYF.

This clonotype was observed a handful of times. The V call is TRBV6-2 or TRBV6-3, the J call TRBJ2-7; D uncertain. V lost 2 bases and J 3 bases, leaving 8 bases between the germline ends. Germline values: CDR1 MNHEY, CDR2 SVGEGT. There are 13 residues in the CDR3. For the CDR3, the DNA is TGTGCCAGCAGTTACCATACCTTCTACGAGCAGTACTTC. Encoded protein: CASSYHTFYEQYF.

This rearrangement joins TRBV20-1 to TRBJ2-4; TRBD2 might be the D (5 bases). Matching the DNA end better, TRBJ2-5 makes the J call doubtful. The CDR3 totals 14 residues. Germline CDR1 DFQATT, CDR2 SNEGSKA (reference sequence). The CDR3 bases are TGCAGTGCTAGGATTGGGGAGAGTTGGGAGACCCAGTACTTC. Its translation is CSARIGESWETQYF.

This clonotype was seen only once. The chain has TRBV3-1 and TRBJ2-7; 9 nucleotides agree with TRBD2. The CDR3 has 18 amino acids. V dropped 1 base and J dropped 7; count of bases not matched to a gene: 17. Germline V gene sequence: CDR1 LGHDT, CDR2 YNNKEL (reference sequence). The CDR3, as DNA: TGTGCCAGCAGCCAAGGGGGACTAGCCCTCCCTTTATACAATGAGCAGTACTTC. This sequence encodes CASSQGGLALPLYNEQYF.

This rearrangement joins TRBV20-1 to TRBJ2-5; TRBD2 is a possible D gene (5 bases). The ends were cut back, 1 base at V and 11 bases at J, with 17 bases in the middle. CDR1 is DFQATT, CDR2 SNEGSKA, per germline (reference sequence). This CDR3 spans 13 amino acids. CDR3 amino acids: CSARASAFGEQYF. CDR3 DNA: TGCAGTGCTAGAGCCAGTGCTTTTGGGGAGCAGTACTTC.